This T cell receptor beta chain was sequenced during a study of blood T cells in healthy people across ages. Study-level information: About one barcoded beta molecule was captured per two T cells (by template switching).

The CDR3 has 17 residues. Germline V lookup: CDR1 DFQATT, CDR2 SNEGSKA (reference sequence). V was shortened by 3 bases and J by 0 bases, with 21 bases between the two germline ends. Together with a sample-barcoded 5' primer, a J-beta primer mix was included in a second PCR lasting about 7 to 11 cycles. TCRdb reprocessed the 5' RACE reads with MiXCR, giving one entry per CDR3 protein. Of around 1.7 million distinct CDR3 sequences listed, approximately 28% are singletons. The sample consisted of blood. This TCR was sampled from a woman under 40 in good health. This chain uses TRBV20-1 with TRBJ2-7; tentatively, D is TRBD1 or TRBD2 (6 bases each). The CDR3 region is CSASLGGPRSFSYEQYF. Written as DNA, the CDR3 is TGCAGTGCTAGTTTGGGGGGCCCCCGCTCATTCTCCTACGAGCAGTACTTC.